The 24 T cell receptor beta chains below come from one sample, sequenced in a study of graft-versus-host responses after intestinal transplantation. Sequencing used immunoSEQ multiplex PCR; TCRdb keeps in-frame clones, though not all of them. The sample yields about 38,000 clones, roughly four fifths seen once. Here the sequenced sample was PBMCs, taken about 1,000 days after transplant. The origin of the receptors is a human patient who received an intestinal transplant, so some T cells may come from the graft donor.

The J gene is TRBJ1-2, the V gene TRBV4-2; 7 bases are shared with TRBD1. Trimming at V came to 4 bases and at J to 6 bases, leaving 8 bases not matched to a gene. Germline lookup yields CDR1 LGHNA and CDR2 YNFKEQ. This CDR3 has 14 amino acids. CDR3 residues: CASSLAHRGDGYTF. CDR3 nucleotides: TGTGCCAGCAGCCTTGCTCACAGGGGTGATGGCTACACCTTC.

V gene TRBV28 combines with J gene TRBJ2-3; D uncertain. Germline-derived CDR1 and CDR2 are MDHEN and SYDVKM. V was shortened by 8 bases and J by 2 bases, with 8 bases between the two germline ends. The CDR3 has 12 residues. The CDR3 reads CASGSLTDTQYF. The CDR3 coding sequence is TGTGCCAGCGGGTCCCTCACAGATACGCAGTATTTT. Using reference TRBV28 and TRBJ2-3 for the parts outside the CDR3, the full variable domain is DVKVTQSSRYLVKRTGEKVFLECVQDMDHENMFWYRQDPGLGLRLIYFSYDVKMKEKGDIPEGYSVSREKKERFSLILESASTNQTSMYLCASGSLTDTQYFGPGTRLTVL.

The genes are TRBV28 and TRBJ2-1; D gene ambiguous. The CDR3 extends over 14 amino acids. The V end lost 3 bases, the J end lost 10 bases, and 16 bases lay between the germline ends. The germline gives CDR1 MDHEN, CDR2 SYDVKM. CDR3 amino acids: CASSFGLGRQEQFF. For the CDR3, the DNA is TGTGCCAGCAGTTTCGGCCTTGGGCGGCAAGAGCAGTTCTTC.

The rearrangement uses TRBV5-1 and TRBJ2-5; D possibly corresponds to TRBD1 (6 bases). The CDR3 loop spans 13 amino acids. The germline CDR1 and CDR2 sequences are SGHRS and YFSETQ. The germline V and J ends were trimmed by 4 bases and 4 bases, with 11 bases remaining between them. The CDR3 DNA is TGCGCCAGCAGCCCGGGACAAGGAGAGACCCAGTACTTC. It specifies CASSPGQGETQYF.

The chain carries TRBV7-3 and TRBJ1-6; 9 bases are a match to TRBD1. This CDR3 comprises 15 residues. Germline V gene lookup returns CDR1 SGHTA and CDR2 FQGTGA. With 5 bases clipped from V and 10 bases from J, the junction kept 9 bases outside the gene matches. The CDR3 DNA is TGTGCCAGCAGCAGTACCGGGACAGGGTTATCACCCCTCCACTTT. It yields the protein CASSSTGTGLSPLHF.

The DNA of the CDR3 is TGTGCCAGCAGTGAAACCCTCCTATCGACTAGCGAGTACGAGCAGTACTTC. This translates into CASSETLLSTSEYEQYF. The chain combines TRBV28 with TRBJ2-7, with 8 bases fitting TRBD2. V dropped 5 bases and J dropped 4; count of bases not matched to a gene: 16. Germline V gene lookup returns CDR1 MDHEN and CDR2 SYDVKM. The CDR3 contains 17 residues.

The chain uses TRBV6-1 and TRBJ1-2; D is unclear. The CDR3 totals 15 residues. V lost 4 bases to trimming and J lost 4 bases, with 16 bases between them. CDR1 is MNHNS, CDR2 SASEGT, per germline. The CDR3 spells CASSAAGSPIYGYTF. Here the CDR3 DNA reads TGTGCCAGCAGTGCAGCAGGCAGCCCCATCTATGGCTACACCTTC.

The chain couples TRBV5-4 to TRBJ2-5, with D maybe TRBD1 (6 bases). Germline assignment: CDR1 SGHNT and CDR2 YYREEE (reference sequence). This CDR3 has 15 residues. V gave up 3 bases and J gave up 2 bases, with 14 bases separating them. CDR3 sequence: CASSSRTDRQETQYF. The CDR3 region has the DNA TGTGCCAGCAGCTCCCGGACAGACCGGCAAGAGACCCAGTACTTC.

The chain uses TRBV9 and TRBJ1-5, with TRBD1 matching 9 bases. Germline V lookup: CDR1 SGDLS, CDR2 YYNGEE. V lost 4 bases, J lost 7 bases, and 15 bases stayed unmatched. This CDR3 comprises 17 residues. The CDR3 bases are TGTGCCAGCAGCTCACCTACAGAGACAGGGGGGGGACAGCCCCAGCATTTT. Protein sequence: CASSSPTETGGGQPQHF.

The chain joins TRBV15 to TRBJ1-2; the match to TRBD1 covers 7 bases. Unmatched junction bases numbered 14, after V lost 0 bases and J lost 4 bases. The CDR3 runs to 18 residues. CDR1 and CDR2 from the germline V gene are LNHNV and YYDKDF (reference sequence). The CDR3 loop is CATSRDLGRGTRVYGYTF. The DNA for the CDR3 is TGTGCCACCAGCAGAGATCTAGGCAGGGGGACGAGAGTCTATGGCTACACCTTC.

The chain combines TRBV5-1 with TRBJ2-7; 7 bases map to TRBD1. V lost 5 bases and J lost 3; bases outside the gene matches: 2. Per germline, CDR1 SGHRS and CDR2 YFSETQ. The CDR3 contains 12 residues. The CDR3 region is CASRGGLYEQYF. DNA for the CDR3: TGCGCCAGCAGAGGGGGCCTCTACGAGCAGTACTTC. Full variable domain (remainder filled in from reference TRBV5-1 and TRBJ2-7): KAGVTQTPRYLIKTRGQQVTLSCSPISGHRSVSWYQQTPGQGLQFLFEYFSETQRNKGNFPGRFSGRQFSNSRSEMNVSTLELGDSALYLCASRGGLYEQYFGPGTRLTVT.

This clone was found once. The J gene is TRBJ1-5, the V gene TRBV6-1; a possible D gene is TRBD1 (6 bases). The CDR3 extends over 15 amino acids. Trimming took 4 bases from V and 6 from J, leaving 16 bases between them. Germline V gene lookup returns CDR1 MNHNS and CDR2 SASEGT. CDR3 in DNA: TGTGCCAGCAGTGCCGGACAGTATGGAAGTCAGCCCCAGCATTTT. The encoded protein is CASSAGQYGSQPQHF.

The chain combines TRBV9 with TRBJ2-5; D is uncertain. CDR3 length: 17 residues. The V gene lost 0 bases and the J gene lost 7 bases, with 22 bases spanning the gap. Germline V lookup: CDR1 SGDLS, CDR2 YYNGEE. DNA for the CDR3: TGTGCCAGCAGCGTAGACCCGACGGGCCTCCTCAAGGGGACCCAGTACTTC. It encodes CASSVDPTGLLKGTQYF.

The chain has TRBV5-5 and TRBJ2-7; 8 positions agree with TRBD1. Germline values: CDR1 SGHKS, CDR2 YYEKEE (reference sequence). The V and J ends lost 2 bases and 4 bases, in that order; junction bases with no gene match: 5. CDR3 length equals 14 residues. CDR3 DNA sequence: TGTGCCAGCAGCTTTCACGGACAGGGTTACGAGCAGTACTTC. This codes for CASSFHGQGYEQYF. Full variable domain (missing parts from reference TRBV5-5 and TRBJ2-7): DAGVTQSPTHLIKTRGQQVTLRCSPISGHKSVSWYQQVLGQGPQFIFQYYEKEERGRGNFPDRFSARQFPNYSSELNVNALLLGDSALYLCASSFHGQGYEQYFGPGTRLTVT.

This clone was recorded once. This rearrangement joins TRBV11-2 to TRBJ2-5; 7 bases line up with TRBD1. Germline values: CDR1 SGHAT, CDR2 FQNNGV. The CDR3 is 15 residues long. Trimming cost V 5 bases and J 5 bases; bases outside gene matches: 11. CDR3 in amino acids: CASSPGQVFVETQYF. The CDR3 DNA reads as TGTGCCAGCAGCCCCGGACAGGTTTTCGTCGAGACCCAGTACTTC.

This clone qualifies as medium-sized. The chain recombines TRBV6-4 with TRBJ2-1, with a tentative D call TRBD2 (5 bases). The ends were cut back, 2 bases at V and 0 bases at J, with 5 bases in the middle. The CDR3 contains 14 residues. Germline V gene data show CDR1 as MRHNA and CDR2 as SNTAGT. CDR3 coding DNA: TGTGCCAGCAGTGACGGGAGCTCCTACAATGAGCAGTTCTTC. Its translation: CASSDGSSYNEQFF.

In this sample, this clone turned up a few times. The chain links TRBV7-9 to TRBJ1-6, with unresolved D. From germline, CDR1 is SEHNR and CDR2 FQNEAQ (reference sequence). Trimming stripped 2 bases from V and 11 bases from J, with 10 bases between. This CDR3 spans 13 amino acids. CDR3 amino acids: CASSLKEVTPLHF. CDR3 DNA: TGTGCCAGCAGCTTAAAGGAAGTTACACCCCTCCACTTT. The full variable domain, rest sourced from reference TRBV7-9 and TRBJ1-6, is DTGVSQNPRHKITKRGQNVTFRCDPISEHNRLYWYRQTLGQGPEFLTYFQNEAQLEKSRLLSDRFSAERPKGSFSTLEIQRTEQGDSAMYLCASSLKEVTPLHFGNGTRLTVT.

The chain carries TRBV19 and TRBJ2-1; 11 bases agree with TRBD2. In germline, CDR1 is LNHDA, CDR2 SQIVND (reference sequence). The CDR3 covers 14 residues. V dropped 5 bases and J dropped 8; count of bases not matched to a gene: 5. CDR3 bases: TGTGCCAGTAGTTTCCGACTAGCGGGATATGAGCAGTTCTTC. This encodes CASSFRLAGYEQFF.

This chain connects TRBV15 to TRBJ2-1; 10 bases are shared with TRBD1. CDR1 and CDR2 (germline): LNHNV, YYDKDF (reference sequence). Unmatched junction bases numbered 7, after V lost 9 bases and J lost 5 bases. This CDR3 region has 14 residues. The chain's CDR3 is CATRRDRGNNEQFF. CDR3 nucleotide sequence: TGTGCCACGAGGCGGGACAGGGGTAACAATGAGCAGTTCTTC. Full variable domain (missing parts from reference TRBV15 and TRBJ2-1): DAMVIQNPRYQVTQFGKPVTLSCSQTLNHNVMYWYQQKSSQAPKLLFHYYDKDFNNEADTPDNFQSRRPNTSFCFLDIRSPGLGDTAMYLCATRRDRGNNEQFFGPGTRLTVL.

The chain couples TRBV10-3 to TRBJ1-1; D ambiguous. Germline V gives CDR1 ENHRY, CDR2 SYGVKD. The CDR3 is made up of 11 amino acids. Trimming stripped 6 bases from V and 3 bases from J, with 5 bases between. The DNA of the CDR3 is TGTGCCATCAGCGCGGACACTGAAGCTTTCTTT. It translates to CAISADTEAFF.

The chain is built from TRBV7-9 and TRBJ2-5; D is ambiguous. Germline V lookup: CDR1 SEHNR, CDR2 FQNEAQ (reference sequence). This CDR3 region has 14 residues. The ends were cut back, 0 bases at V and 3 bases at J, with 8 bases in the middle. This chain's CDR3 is CASSLALPEETQYF. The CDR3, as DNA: TGTGCCAGCAGCTTAGCGCTTCCGGAAGAGACCCAGTACTTC.

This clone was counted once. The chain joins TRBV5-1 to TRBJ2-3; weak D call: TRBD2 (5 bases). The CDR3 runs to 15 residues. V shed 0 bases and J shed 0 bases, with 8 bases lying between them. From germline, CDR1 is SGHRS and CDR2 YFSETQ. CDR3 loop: CASSLGPGSTDTQYF. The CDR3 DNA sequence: TGCGCCAGCAGCTTGGGGCCGGGGAGCACAGATACGCAGTATTTT.

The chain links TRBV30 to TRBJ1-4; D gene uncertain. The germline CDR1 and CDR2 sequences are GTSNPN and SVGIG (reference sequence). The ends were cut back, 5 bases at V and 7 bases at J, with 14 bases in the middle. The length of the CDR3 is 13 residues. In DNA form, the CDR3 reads TGTGCCTGGCAGCCTGTGGGTGGTGAAAAACTGTTTTTT. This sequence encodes CAWQPVGGEKLFF.

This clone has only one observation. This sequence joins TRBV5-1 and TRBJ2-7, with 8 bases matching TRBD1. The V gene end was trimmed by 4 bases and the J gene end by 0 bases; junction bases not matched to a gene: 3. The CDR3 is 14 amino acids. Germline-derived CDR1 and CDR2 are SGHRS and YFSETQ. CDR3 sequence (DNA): TGCGCCAGCAGCCCGGGACAGGTCTCCTACGAGCAGTACTTC. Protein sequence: CASSPGQVSYEQYF.